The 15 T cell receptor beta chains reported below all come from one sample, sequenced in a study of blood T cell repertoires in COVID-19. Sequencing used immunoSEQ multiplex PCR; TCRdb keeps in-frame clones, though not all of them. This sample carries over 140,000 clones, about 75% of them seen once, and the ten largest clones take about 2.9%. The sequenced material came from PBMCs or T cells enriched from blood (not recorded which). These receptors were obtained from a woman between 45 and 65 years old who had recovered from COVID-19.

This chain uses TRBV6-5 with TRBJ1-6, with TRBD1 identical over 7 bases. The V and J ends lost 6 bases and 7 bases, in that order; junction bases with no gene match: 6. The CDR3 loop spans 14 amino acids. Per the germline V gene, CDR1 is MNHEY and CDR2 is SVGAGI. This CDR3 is CASSSRDSNSPLHF. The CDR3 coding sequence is TGTGCCAGCAGCTCCCGGGACAGCAATTCACCCCTCCACTTT.

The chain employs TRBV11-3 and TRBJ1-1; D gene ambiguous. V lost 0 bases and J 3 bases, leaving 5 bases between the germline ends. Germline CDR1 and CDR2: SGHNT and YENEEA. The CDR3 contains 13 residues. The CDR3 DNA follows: TGTGCCAGCAGCTTAGATCTTTACACTGAAGCTTTCTTT. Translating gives CASSLDLYTEAFF.

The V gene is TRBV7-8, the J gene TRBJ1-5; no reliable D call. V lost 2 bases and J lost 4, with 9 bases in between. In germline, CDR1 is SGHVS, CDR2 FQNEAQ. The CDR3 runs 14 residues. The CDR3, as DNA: TGTGCCAGCAGCTTATCAAGACAAAATCAGCCCCAGCATTTT. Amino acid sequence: CASSLSRQNQPQHF.

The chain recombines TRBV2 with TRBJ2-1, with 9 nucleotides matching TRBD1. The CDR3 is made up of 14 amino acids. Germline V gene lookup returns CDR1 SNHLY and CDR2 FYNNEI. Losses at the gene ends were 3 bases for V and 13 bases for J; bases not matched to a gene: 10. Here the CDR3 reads CASSEGGQGGLQFF. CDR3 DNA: TGTGCCAGCAGTGAGGGGGGACAGGGAGGCCTCCAGTTCTTC.

CDR3: CASSVEPAGSVTDTQYF. The CDR3 nucleotides read TGTGCCAGCAGCGTGGAACCAGCCGGGTCCGTAACAGATACGCAGTATTTT. The chain employs TRBV9 and TRBJ2-3; D remains ambiguous. V lost 2 bases and J 3 bases, leaving 19 bases between the germline ends. There are 17 residues in the CDR3. Germline lookup yields CDR1 SGDLS and CDR2 YYNGEE.

CDR3: CASSGTGEQPQHF. The CDR3 DNA reads as TGTGCCAGCAGTGGGACAGGGGAACAGCCCCAGCATTTT. This chain links TRBV2 with TRBJ1-5; 9 nucleotides align to TRBD1. The V gene's germline CDR1 is SNHLY and CDR2 FYNNEI. V was pared by 4 bases and J by 7 bases, with 2 bases of the junction left unmatched. The CDR3 runs to 13 residues.

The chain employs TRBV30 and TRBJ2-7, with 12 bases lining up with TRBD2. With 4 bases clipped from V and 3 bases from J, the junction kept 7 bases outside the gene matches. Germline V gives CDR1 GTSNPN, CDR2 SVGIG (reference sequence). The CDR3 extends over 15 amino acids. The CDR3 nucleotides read TGTGCCTGGATTGACCTAGCGGGAGGGGACTACGAGCAGTACTTC. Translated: CAWIDLAGGDYEQYF.

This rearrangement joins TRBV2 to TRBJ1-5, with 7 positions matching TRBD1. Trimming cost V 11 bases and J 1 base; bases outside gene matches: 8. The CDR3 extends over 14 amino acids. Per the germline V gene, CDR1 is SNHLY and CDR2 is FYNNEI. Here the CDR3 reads CASEVQGSNQPQHF. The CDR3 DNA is TGTGCCTCCGAGGTACAGGGGAGCAATCAGCCCCAGCATTTT. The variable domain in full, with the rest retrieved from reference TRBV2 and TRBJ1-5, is EPEVTQTPSHQVTQMGQEVILRCVPISNHLYFYWYRQILGQKVEFLVSFYNNEISEKSEIFDDQFSVERPDGSNFTLKIRSTKLEDSAMYFCASEVQGSNQPQHFGDGTRLSIL.

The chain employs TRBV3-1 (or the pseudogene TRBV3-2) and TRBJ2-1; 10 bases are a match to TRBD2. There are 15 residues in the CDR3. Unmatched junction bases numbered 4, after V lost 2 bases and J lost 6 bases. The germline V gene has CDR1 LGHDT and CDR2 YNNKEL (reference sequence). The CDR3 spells CASSQQSGGANEQFF. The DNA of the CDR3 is TGTGCCAGCAGCCAACAAAGCGGGGGGGCCAATGAGCAGTTCTTC.

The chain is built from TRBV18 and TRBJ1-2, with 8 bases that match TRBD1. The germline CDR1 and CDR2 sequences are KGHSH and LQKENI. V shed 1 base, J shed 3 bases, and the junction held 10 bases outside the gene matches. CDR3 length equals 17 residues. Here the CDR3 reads CASSPQGTGPTHYGYTF. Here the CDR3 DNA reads TGTGCCAGCTCACCACAAGGGACAGGTCCTACCCACTATGGCTACACCTTC.

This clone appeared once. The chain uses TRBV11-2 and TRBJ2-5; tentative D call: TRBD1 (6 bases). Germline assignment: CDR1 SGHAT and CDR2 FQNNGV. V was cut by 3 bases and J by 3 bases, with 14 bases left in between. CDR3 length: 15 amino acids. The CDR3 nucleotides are TGTGCCAGCAGCTTCTCCGGGACATATAAAGAGACCCAGTACTTC. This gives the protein CASSFSGTYKETQYF.

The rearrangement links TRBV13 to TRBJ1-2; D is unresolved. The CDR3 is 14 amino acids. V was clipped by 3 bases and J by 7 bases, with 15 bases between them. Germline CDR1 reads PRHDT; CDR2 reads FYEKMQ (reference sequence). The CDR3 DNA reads TGTGCCAGCAGCTTGGAAGCGGCTGTACCTGGCTACACCTTC. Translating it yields CASSLEAAVPGYTF.

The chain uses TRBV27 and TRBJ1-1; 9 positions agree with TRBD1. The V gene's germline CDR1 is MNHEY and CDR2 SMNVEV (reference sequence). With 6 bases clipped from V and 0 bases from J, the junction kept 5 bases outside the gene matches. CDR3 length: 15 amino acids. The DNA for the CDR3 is TGTGCCAGCAGCCCTTGGACAGGGGTGAACACTGAAGCTTTCTTT. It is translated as CASSPWTGVNTEAFF.

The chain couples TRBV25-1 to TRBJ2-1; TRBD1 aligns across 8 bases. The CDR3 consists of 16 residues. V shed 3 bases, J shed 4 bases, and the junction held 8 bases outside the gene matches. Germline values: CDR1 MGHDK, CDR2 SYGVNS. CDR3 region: CASSDRGQDIYNEQFF. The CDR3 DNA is TGTGCCAGCAGTGACCGGGGACAGGACATTTACAATGAGCAGTTCTTC.

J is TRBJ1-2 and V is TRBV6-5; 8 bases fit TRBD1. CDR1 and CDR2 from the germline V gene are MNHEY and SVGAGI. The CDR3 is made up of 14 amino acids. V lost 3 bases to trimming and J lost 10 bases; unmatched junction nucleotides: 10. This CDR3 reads CASSYNGRGRDYTF. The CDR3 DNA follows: TGTGCCAGCAGTTATAACGGCAGGGGGCGCGACTACACCTTC.